A selection of T cell receptor beta chains follows, all from one sample in a study of blood T cell repertoires in COVID-19. Some clones are missing from TCRdb's copy, which holds only in-frame ones; the method was immunoSEQ multiplex PCR. The repertoire holds roughly 77,000 clones, with less than 85% as singletons. Sample: peripheral blood. These receptors were obtained from a woman aged 70 to 79 with acute or convalescent COVID-19. Both conserved end residues are part of each CDR3. Each record gives: V gene, CDR3 length, J gene, CDR3 protein.

>TRBV7-2|14|TRBJ1-1
CASSLGGFGTEAFF
>TRBV11-2|15|TRBJ1-1
CASSIPGGRGTEAFF
>TRBV6-5|15|TRBJ1-1
CASIIGTAMNTEAFF
>TRBV7-2|17|TRBJ2-5
CASSALAGGPRGETQYF
>TRBV12-3/TRBV12-4|13|TRBJ1-2
CASSLRTGNGYTF
>TRBV18|13|TRBJ2-5
CASSDSRQETQYF
>TRBV6-5|13|TRBJ1-2
CASSSWTGTGYTF
>TRBV11-3|16|TRBJ1-2
CASSLESSGTNYGYTF
>TRBV12-3/TRBV12-4|13|TRBJ1-1
CASRRRENTEAFF
>TRBV4-1|15|TRBJ1-4
CASTPRVGQRSKLFF
>TRBV6-2/TRBV6-3|16|TRBJ1-6
CASSSPGTGTQSPLHF
>TRBV4-1|16|TRBJ2-1
CASSLGTGEARNEQFF
>TRBV11-3|16|TRBJ2-2
CASSPISGGAVGELFF
>TRBV4-1|14|TRBJ1-2
CASSPHGQETFFTF
>TRBV19|14|TRBJ2-3
CATATDFGTDTQYF
>TRBV7-2|15|TRBJ2-7
CASSLSRGSVGEQYF
>TRBV29-1|14|TRBJ2-1
CSFYSGTAYNEQFF
>TRBV5-6|13|TRBJ2-5
CASSAGRKETQYF
>TRBV6-5|15|TRBJ2-5
CASSQGGEGEETQYF
>TRBV6-5|14|TRBJ1-1
CASSIRTGYTEAFF
>TRBV5-5|18|TRBJ1-4
CASSNPFETLATNEKLFF
>TRBV19|15|TRBJ1-1
CASTASGGGTLEAFF
>TRBV15|14|TRBJ1-5
CATNPGNWKQPQHF
>TRBV5-4|13|TRBJ1-1
CASSLLGNTEAFF
>TRBV2|20|TRBJ1-4
CASSQPRERGLREGNEKLFF
>TRBV7-2|14|TRBJ1-5
CASSIFIGNQPQHF
>TRBV3-1/TRBV3-2|14|TRBJ2-5
CASSPPGLSETQYF
>TRBV7-9|14|TRBJ1-1
CASTKNTGDTEAFF
>TRBV4-3|16|TRBJ1-1
CASSHTLGLPNTEAFF
>TRBV7-9|16|TRBJ2-3
CASSDGAFGSTDTQYF